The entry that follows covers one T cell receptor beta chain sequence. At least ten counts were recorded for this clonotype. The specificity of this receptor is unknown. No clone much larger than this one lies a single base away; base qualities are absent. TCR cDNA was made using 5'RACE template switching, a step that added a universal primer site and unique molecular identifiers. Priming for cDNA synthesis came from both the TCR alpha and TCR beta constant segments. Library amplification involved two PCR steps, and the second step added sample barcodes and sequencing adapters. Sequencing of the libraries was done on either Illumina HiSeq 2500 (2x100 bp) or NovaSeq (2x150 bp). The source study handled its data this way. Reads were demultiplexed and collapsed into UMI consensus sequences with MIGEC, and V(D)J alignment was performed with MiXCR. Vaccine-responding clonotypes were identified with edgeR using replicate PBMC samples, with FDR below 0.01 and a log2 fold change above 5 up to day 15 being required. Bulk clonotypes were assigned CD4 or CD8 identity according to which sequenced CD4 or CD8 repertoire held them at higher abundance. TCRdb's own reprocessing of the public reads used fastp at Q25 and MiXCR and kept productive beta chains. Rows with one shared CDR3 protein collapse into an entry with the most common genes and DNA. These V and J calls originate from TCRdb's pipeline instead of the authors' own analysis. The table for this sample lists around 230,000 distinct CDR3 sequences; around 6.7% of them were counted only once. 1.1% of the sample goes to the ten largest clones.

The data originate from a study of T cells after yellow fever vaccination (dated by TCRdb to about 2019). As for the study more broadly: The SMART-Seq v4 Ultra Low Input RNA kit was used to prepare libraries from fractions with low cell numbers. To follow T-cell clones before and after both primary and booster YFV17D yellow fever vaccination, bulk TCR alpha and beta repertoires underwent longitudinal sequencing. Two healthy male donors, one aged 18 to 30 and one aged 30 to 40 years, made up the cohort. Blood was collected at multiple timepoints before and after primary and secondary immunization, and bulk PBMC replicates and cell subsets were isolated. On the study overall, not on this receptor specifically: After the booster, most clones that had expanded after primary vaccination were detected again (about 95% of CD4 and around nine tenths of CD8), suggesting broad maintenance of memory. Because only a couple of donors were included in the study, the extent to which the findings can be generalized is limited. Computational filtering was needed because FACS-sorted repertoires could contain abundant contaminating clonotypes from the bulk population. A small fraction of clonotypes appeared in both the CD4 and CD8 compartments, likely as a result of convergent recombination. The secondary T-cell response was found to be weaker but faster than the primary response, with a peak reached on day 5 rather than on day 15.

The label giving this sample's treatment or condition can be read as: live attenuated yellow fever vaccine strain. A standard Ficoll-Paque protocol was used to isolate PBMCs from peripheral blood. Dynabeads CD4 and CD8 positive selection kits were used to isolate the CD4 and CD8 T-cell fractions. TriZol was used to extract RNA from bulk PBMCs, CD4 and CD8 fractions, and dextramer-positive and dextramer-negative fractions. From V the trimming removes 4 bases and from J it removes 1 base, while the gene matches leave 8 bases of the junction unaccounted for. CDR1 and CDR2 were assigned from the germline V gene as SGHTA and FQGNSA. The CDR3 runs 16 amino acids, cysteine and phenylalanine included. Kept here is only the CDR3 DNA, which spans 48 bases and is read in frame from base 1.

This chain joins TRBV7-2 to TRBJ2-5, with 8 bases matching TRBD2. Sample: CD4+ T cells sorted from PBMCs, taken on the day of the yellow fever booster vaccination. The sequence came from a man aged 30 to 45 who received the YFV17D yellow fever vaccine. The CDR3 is CASSSGGGGGQETQYF. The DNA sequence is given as TGTGCCAGCAGCTCCGGGGGGGGAGGAGGCCAAGAGACCCAGTACTTC. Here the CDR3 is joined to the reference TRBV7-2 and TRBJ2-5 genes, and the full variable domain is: GAGVSQSPSNKVTEKGKDVELRCDPISGHTALYWYRQSLGQGLEFLIYFQGNSAPDKSGLPSDRFSAERTGGSVSTLTIQRTQQEDSAVYLCASSSGGGGGQETQYFGPGTRLLVL.